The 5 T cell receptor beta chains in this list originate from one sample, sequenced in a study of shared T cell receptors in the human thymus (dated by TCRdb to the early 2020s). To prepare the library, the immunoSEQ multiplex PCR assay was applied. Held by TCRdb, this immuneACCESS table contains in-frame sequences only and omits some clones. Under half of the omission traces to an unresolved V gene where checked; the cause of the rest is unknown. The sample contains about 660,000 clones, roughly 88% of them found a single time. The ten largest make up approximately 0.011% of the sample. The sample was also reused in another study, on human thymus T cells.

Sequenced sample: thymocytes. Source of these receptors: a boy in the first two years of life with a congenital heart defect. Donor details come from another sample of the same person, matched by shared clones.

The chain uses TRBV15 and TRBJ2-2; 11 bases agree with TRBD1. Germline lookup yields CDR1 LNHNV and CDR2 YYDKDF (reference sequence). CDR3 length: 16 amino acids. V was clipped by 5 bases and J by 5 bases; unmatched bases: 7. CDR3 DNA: TGTGCCACCAGCGCCGGACAGGGGGCGGGGACCGGGGAGCTGTTTTTT. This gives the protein CATSAGQGAGTGELFF.

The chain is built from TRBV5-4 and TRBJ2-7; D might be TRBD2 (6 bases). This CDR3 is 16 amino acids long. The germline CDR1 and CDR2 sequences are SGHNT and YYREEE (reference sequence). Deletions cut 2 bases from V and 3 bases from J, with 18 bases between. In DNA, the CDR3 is TGTGCCAGCAGCTTTGGAGATGGGCAGGGAGGCTACGAGCAGTACTTC. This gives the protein CASSFGDGQGGYEQYF.

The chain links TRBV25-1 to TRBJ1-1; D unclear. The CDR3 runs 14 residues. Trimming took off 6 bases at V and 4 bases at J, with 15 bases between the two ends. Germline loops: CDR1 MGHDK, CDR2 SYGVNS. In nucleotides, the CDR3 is TGTGCCAGCAGGCCCTCGGACTGTGGCACTGAAGCTTTCTTT. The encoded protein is CASRPSDCGTEAFF.

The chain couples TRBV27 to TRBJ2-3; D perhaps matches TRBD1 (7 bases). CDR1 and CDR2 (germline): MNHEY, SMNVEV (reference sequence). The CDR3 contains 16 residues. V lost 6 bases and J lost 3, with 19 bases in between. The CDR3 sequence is CASSLQGGPGTDTQYF. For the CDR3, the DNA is TGTGCCAGCAGCCTTCAGGGGGGACCTGGGACAGATACGCAGTATTTT.

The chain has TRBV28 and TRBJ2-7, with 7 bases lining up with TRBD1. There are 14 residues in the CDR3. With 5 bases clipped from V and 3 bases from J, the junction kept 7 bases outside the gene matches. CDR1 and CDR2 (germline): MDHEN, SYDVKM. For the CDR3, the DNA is TGTGCCAGCAGTGGCAGGGGGTACCTCTACGAGCAGTACTTC. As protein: CASSGRGYLYEQYF.